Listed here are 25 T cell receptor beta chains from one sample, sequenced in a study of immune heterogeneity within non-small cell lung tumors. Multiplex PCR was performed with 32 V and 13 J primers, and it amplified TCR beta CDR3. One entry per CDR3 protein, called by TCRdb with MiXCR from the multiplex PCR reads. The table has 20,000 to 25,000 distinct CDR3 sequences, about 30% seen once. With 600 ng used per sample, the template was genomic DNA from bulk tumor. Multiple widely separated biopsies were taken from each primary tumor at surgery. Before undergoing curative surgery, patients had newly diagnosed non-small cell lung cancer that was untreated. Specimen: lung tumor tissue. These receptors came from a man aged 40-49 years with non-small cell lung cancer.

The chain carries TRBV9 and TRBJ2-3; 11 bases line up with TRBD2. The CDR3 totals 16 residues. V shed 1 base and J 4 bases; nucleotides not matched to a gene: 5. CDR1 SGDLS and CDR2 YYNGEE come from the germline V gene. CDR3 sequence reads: CASSVSSGRRSDTQYF. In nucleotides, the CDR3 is TGTGCCAGCAGCGTATCTAGCGGGAGGAGGTCAGATACGCAGTATTTT.

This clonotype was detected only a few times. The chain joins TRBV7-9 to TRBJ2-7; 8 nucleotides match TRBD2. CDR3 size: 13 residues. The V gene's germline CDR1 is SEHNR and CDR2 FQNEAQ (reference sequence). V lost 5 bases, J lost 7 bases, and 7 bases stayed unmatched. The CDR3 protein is CASSPGLAQEQYF. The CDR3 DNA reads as TGTGCCAGCAGCCCAGGACTAGCTCAAGAGCAGTACTTC.

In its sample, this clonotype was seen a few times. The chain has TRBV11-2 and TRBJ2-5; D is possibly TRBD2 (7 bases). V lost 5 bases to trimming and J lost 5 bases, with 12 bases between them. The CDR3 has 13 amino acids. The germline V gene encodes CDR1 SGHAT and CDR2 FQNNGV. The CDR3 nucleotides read TGTGCCAGCAGCCGGGGGGCAGAGGAGACCCAGTACTTC. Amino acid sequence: CASSRGAEETQYF.

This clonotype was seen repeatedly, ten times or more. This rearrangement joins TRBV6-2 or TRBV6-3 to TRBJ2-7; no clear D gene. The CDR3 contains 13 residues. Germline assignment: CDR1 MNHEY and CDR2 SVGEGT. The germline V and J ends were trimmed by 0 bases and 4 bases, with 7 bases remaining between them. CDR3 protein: CASSYSGLYEQYF. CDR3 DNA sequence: TGTGCCAGCAGTTACTCAGGTTTATACGAGCAGTACTTC.

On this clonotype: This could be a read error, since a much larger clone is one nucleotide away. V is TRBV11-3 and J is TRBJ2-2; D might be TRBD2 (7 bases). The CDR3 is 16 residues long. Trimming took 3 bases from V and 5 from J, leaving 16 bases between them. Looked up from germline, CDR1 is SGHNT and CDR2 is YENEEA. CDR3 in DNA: TGTGCCAGCAGCTTTGGGGGAGGGGGATCGACCGGGGAGCTGTTTTTT. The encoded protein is CASSFGGGGSTGELFF.

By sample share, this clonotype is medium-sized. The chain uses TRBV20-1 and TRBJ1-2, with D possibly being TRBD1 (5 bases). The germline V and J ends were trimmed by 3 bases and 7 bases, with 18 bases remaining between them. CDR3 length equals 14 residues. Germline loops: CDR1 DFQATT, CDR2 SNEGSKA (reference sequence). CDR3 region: CSARVPGTFSGYTF. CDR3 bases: TGCAGTGCTAGGGTCCCCGGGACGTTCTCTGGCTACACCTTC.

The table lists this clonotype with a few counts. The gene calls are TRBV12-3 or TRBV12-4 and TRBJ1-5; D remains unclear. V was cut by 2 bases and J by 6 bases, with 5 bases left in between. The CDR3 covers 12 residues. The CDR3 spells CASSLWSQPQHF. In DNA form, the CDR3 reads TGTGCCAGCAGTTTATGGTCTCAGCCCCAGCATTTT.

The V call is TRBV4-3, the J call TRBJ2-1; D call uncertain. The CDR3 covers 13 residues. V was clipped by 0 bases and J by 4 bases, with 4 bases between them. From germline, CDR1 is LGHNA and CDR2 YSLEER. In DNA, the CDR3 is TGCGCCAGCAGCCAAGAGTCGTACAATGAGCAGTTCTTC. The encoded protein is CASSQESYNEQFF.

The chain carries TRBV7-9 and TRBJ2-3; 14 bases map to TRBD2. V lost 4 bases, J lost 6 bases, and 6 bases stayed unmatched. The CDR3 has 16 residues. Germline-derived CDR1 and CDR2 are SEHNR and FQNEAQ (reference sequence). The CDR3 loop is CASSSSGTSGSDTQYF. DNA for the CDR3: TGTGCCAGCAGCTCCTCCGGGACTAGCGGGAGTGATACGCAGTATTTT.

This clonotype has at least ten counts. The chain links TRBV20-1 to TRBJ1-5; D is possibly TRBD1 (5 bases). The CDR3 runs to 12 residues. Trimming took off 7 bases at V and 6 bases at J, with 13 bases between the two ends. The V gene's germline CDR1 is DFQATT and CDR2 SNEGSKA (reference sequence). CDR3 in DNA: TGCAGTGTGGGCCGAAGGGGTCAGCCCCAGCATTTT. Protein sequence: CSVGRRGQPQHF.

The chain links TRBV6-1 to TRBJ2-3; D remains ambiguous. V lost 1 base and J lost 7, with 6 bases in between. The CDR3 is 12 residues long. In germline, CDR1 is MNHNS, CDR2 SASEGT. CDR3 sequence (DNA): TGTGCCAGCAGTGAAGTGGTCAATACGCAGTATTTT. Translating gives CASSEVVNTQYF.

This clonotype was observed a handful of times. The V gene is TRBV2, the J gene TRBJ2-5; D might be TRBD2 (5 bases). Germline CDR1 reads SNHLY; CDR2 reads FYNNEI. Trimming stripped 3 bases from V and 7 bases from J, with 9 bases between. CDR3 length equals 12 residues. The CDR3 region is CASSERGGTQYF. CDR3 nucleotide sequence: TGTGCCAGCAGTGAGCGAGGAGGGACCCAGTACTTC.

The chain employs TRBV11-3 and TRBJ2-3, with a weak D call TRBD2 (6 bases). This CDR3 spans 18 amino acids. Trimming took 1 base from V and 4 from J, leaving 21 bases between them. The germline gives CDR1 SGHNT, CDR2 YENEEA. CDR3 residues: CASSLGAGIAASADTQYF. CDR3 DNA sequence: TGTGCCAGCAGCTTAGGCGCCGGGATAGCGGCAAGCGCAGATACGCAGTATTTT.

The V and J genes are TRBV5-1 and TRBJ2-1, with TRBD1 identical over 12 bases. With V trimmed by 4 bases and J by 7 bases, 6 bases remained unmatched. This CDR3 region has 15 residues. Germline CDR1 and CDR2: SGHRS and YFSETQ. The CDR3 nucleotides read TGCGCCAGCAGCCCGGGACAGGGGGCGCAGAATGAGCAGTTCTTC. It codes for CASSPGQGAQNEQFF.

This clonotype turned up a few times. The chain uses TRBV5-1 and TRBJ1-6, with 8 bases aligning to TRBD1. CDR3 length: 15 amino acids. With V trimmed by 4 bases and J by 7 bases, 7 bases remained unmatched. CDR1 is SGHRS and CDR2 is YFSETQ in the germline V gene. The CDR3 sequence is CASSDWTGSNSPLHF. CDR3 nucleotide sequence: TGCGCCAGCAGCGACTGGACAGGGAGCAATTCACCCCTCCACTTT.

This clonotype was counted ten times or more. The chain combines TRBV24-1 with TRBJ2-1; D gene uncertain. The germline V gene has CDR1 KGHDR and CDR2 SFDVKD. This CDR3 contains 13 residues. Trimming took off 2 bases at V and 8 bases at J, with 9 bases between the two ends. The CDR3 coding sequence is TGTGCCACCAGTGATTCGTTAGGGTATGAGCAGTTCTTC. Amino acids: CATSDSLGYEQFF.

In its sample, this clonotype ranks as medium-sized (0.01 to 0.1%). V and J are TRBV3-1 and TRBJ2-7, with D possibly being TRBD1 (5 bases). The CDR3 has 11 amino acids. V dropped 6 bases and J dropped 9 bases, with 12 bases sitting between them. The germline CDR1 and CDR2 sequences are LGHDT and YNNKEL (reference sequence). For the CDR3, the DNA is TGTGCCAGCAGTAAAGGACAAGTGCAGTACTTC. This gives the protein CASSKGQVQYF.

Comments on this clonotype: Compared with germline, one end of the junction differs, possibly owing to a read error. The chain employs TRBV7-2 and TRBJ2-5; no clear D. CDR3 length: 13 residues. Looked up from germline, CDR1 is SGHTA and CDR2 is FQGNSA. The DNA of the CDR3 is TGTGCCAGCAGCTTAAACCCCCAAAAGACCCAGTACTTC. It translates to CASSLNPQKTQYF.

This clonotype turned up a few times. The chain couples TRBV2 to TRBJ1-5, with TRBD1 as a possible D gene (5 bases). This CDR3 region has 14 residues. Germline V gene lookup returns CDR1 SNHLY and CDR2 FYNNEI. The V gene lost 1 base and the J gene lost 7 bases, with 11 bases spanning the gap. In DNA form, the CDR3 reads TGTGCCAGCAGTGAAGGCGGCAGGGTCCAGCCCCAGCATTTT. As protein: CASSEGGRVQPQHF.

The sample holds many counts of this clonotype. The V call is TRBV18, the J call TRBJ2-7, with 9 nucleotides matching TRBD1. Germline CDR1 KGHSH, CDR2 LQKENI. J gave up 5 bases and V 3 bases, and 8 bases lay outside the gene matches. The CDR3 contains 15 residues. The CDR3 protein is CASSPAGTGSHEQYF. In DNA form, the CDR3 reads TGTGCCAGCTCACCTGCAGGGACAGGGTCCCACGAGCAGTACTTC.

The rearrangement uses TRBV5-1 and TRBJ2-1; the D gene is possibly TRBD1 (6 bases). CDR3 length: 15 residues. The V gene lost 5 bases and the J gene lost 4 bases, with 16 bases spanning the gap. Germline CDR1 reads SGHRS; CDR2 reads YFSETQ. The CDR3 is CASSSGQSVYNEQFF. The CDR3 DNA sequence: TGCGCCAGCAGTTCCGGACAGTCCGTTTACAATGAGCAGTTCTTC.

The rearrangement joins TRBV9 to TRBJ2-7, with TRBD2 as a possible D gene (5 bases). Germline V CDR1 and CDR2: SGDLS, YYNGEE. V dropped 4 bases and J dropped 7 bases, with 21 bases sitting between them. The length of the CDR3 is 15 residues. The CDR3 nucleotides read TGTGCCAGCAGCCCGGTACTAGGCCCCCGTGAAGAGCAGTACTTC. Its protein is CASSPVLGPREEQYF.

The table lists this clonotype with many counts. In DNA form, the CDR3 reads TGTGCCAGCAGTCCCGAAGGGAACTATGGCTACACCTTC. Translated: CASSPEGNYGYTF. The V and J genes are TRBV6-1 and TRBJ1-2, with D unclear. Per the germline V gene, CDR1 is MNHNS and CDR2 is SASEGT. The CDR3 consists of 13 residues. Between the trimmed V and J ends, which lost 5 bases and 2 bases, there was a span of 9 bases.

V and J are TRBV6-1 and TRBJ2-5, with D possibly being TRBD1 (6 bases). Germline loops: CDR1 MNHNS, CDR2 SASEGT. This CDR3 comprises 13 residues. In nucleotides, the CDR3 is TGTGCAAGCTCGGGACACCGCCCCGAGACCCAGTACTTC. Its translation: CASSGHRPETQYF.

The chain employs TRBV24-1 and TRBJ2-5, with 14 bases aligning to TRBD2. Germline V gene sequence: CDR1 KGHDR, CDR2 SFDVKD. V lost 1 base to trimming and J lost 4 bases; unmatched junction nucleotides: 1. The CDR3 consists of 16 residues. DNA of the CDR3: TGTGCCACCAGTGATTTTGGGACTAGCGGGGGAGAGACCCAGTACTTC. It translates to CATSDFGTSGGETQYF.